This section outlines one T cell receptor beta chain sequence together with its context. Measured with immunoSEQ multiplex PCR; TCRdb has only the in-frame clones, and not every one. The repertoire holds 700,000 or so clones, with approximately 83% as singletons. The data are from a study of shared T cell receptors in the human thymus. Germline CDR1 and CDR2: LNHDA and SQIVND (reference sequence). The length of the CDR3 is 13 residues. Trimming took 4 bases from V and 7 from J, leaving 11 bases between them. This same sample was also part of a study on human thymus T cells. From that report: Highly overlapping thymic repertoires among unrelated individuals were reported in related research.

The chain employs TRBV19 and TRBJ1-5, with D perhaps TRBD1 (5 bases). This sequence originates from a girl under three years old with a congenital heart defect. What was sequenced was thymocytes. The CDR3 DNA follows: TGTGCCAGTAGTAGGAGCAGGGAACAGCCCCAGCATTTT. Amino acid sequence: CASSRSREQPQHF.